These 8 T cell receptor beta chains originate from one sample sequenced in a study of shared clonotypes between healthy human individuals. The method was immunoSEQ multiplex PCR; TCRdb's version includes in-frame clones alone and lacks a portion of them. The sample contains under 2.5 million clones, roughly 90% of which appear only once. What was sequenced was naive CD4+ T cells from PBMCs. The subset here: CD45RA+ positively selected. These receptor sequences come from a man aged 18 to 29 in good health. Some clones in this sample may be carry-over from other donors' samples.

The chain has TRBV7-9 and TRBJ2-5, with a tentative D call TRBD1 (5 bases). V was trimmed by 2 bases and J by 2 bases, leaving 12 bases between them. Germline CDR1 and CDR2: SEHNR and FQNEAQ (reference sequence). The CDR3 sequence is 15 residues long. The CDR3 DNA reads as TGTGCCAGCAGCTTAACCCAGGGAAGACAAGAGACCCAGTACTTC. It is translated as CASSLTQGRQETQYF.

This clone was detected only once. At one end the junction does not follow the germline gene, possibly because of a read error. The chain joins TRBV5-8 to TRBJ1-6; D is unresolved. Germline CDR1 reads SGHTS; CDR2 reads YDEGEE. This CDR3 is built from 11 residues. The CDR3 DNA reads as TGTGCCAGCAGCTTCGGTCAGGTGGCCTACTTT. It codes for CASSFGQVAYF.

The rearrangement links TRBV11-2 to TRBJ2-2; perhaps TRBD2 as D (5 bases). The CDR3 has 13 residues. Germline V gives CDR1 SGHAT, CDR2 FQNNGV. The V end lost 1 base, the J end lost 6 bases, and 6 bases lay between the germline ends. CDR3 DNA sequence: TGTGCCAGCAGCTTAGGAGCGGCCGGGGAGCTGTTTTTT. This sequence encodes CASSLGAAGELFF.

This chain links TRBV9 with TRBJ2-7, with unresolved D. The CDR3 totals 14 residues. Germline CDR1 reads SGDLS; CDR2 reads YYNGEE. Trimming removed 4 bases at V and 2 bases at J, with 13 bases between. This CDR3 reads CASSRSAEAYEQYF. CDR3 DNA: TGTGCCAGCAGCCGCTCGGCGGAAGCCTACGAGCAGTACTTC.

This rearrangement joins TRBV4-1 to TRBJ1-4; tentative D call: TRBD1 (5 bases). Germline CDR1 MGHRA, CDR2 YSYEKL. CDR3 length equals 17 residues. Trimming shortened V by 0 bases and J by 14 bases, and 25 bases separated the two germline ends. The CDR3 spells CASSQESRARRGVVLFF. CDR3 DNA sequence: TGCGCCAGCAGCCAAGAATCTAGGGCCAGACGGGGGGTTGTCCTGTTTTTT.

The V and J genes are TRBV19 and TRBJ1-1, with 7 bases lining up with TRBD1. The CDR3 runs to 15 residues. V dropped 5 bases and J dropped 4; count of bases not matched to a gene: 10. Germline loops: CDR1 LNHDA, CDR2 SQIVND (reference sequence). The CDR3 here is CASSLRQGWSTEAFF. As DNA, the CDR3 is TGTGCCAGTAGTCTCAGACAGGGCTGGTCCACTGAAGCTTTCTTT.

V is TRBV5-1 and J is TRBJ2-7; D possibly matches TRBD1 or TRBD2 (5 bases each). This CDR3 region has 13 residues. Germline CDR1 SGHRS, CDR2 YFSETQ. Trimming shortened V by 0 bases and J by 6 bases, and 10 bases separated the two germline ends. The CDR3 protein is CASSLGGSREQYF. The DNA of the CDR3 is TGCGCCAGCAGCTTGGGGGGGAGTCGCGAGCAGTACTTC.

V is TRBV28 and J is TRBJ1-2; tentative D call: TRBD1 (6 bases). The germline V gene has CDR1 MDHEN and CDR2 SYDVKM. V was shortened by 4 bases and J by 6 bases, with 12 bases between the two germline ends. The CDR3 sequence is 13 residues long. The CDR3 region is CASSYTGSDGYTF. The DNA for the CDR3 is TGTGCCAGCAGTTACACAGGGAGCGATGGCTACACCTTC.